Presented here are 25 T cell receptor beta chains from one specimen sequenced in a study of shared clonotypes between healthy human individuals. Profiled with immunoSEQ multiplex PCR; TCRdb holds only in-frame clones, not every one. The sample holds 2 million to 2.5 million clones; around 93% are singletons and the top ten take approximately 0.41%. The sequenced sample consisted of naive CD4+ T cells from PBMCs. The subset was: CD45RA+ positively selected. These receptors were taken from a man between 18 and 35 years old in good health. Some clones in this sample may be carry-over from other donors' samples.

This clone is a singleton in its sample. CDR3 DNA sequence: TGTGCCAGCAGGGCTAGCGGGAATCCCACAGATACGCAGTATTTT. Its protein is CASRASGNPTDTQYF. The gene calls are TRBV7-3 and TRBJ2-3, with 9 bases lining up with TRBD2. Per the germline V gene, CDR1 is SGHTA and CDR2 is FQGTGA. The ends lost 6 bases at V and 2 bases at J; junction bases unmatched: 6. There are 15 residues in the CDR3.

This chain uses TRBV2 with TRBJ2-1, with no clear D. V was pared by 6 bases and J by 7 bases, with 7 bases between. Germline V CDR1 and CDR2: SNHLY, FYNNEI. The CDR3 runs to 11 residues. CDR3 nucleotide sequence: TGTGCCAGCAGCCATTTGAATGAGCAGTTCTTC. Protein sequence: CASSHLNEQFF.

Details on this clone: This sample also contains other DNA sequences that code for the same CDR3. J is TRBJ2-7 and V is TRBV5-1; tentative D call: TRBD1 (5 bases). This CDR3 has 14 residues. Per the germline V gene, CDR1 is SGHRS and CDR2 is YFSETQ. V lost 0 bases and J 1 base, leaving 8 bases between the germline ends. CDR3: CASSLGPGSYEQYF. The CDR3 DNA sequence: TGCGCCAGCAGCTTGGGGCCAGGGTCCTACGAGCAGTACTTC.

Written as DNA, the CDR3 is TGTGCCAGCAGAAGAGCACAGGGTGAACTAGGCATTCAGTACTTC. It encodes CASRRAQGELGIQYF. The V and J genes are TRBV6-1 and TRBJ2-4; TRBD1 is a possible D gene (6 bases). The CDR3 runs to 15 residues. Trimming pared 6 bases from V and 9 bases from J, leaving 21 bases between. The germline CDR1 and CDR2 sequences are MNHNS and SASEGT.

In the case of this clone: Within the sample, other DNA sequences also encode this same CDR3. The V gene is TRBV9, the J gene TRBJ2-7, with 8 bases that match TRBD1. With 0 bases clipped from V and 2 bases from J, the junction kept 4 bases outside the gene matches. CDR3 length equals 15 residues. From germline, CDR1 is SGDLS and CDR2 YYNGEE. The CDR3 sequence is CASSVAGTGAYEQYF. Written as DNA, the CDR3 is TGTGCCAGCAGCGTAGCCGGGACAGGCGCCTACGAGCAGTACTTC.

The rearrangement links TRBV11-2 to TRBJ2-3; unclear D gene. V was clipped by 0 bases and J by 4 bases, with 5 bases between them. CDR3 size: 13 residues. Germline V CDR1 and CDR2: SGHAT, FQNNGV. CDR3 bases: TGTGCCAGCAGCTTAGATAGCCCAGATACGCAGTATTTT. The encoded protein is CASSLDSPDTQYF.

The chain has TRBV7-3 and TRBJ2-6, with 8 bases fitting TRBD1. There are 17 residues in the CDR3. Germline V gene sequence: CDR1 SGHTA, CDR2 FQGTGA. V shed 4 bases and J 2 bases; nucleotides not matched to a gene: 7. DNA of the CDR3: TGTGCCAGCAGCTCGACGGCAGGGGGCCCTGGGGCCAACGTCCTGACTTTC. It is translated as CASSSTAGGPGANVLTF.

This chain joins TRBV4-2 and TRBJ1-2; possibly TRBD1 for D (5 bases). Germline V gives CDR1 LGHNA, CDR2 YNFKEQ. CDR3 length: 15 residues. Trimming pared 1 base from V and 4 bases from J, leaving 13 bases between. The CDR3 spells CASSQAQQVAYGYTF. The CDR3 DNA sequence: TGTGCCAGCAGCCAAGCTCAACAGGTCGCCTATGGCTACACCTTC.

The chain employs TRBV9 and TRBJ2-3, with TRBD2 as a possible D gene (5 bases). The germline V gene encodes CDR1 SGDLS and CDR2 YYNGEE. Trimming pared 2 bases from V and 6 bases from J, leaving 19 bases between. The CDR3 contains 16 residues. Here the CDR3 reads CASSVRGFRRLDTQYF. CDR3 nucleotides: TGTGCCAGCAGCGTCCGCGGGTTTCGCAGGCTGGATACGCAGTATTTT.

The chain's CDR3 is CASSGGGLAGAFF. CDR3 nucleotides: TGTGCCAGCAGCGGTGGGGGACTAGCGGGGGCCTTCTTC. This chain joins TRBV11-2 and TRBJ2-1; 14 bases fit TRBD2. This CDR3 is built from 13 residues. The germline gives CDR1 SGHAT, CDR2 FQNNGV. Unmatched junction bases numbered 7, after V lost 5 bases and J lost 16 bases. The full variable domain, with the rest looked up from reference TRBV11-2 and TRBJ2-1, is EAGVAQSPRYKIIEKRQSVAFWCNPISGHATLYWYQQILGQGPKLLIQFQNNGVVDDSQLPKDRFSAERLKGVDSTLKIQPAKLEDSAVYLCASSGGGLAGAFFGPGTRLTVL.

The chain uses TRBV27 and TRBJ2-7; D is ambiguous. CDR1 MNHEY and CDR2 SMNVEV come from the germline V gene (reference sequence). The CDR3 loop spans 11 amino acids. Deletions cut 5 bases from V and 7 bases from J, with 9 bases between. As DNA, the CDR3 is TGTGCCAGCAGTGGAAGTAGGGAGCAGTACTTC. Translation gives CASSGSREQYF.

This chain uses TRBV10-3 with TRBJ1-2; the match to TRBD1 covers 7 bases. From germline, CDR1 is ENHRY and CDR2 SYGVKD. The length of the CDR3 is 17 residues. V shed 3 bases and J 2 bases; nucleotides not matched to a gene: 12. The CDR3 coding sequence is TGTGCCATCAGTGAACAAAATAGCGGGACAGCAAACTATGGCTACACCTTC. Encoded protein: CAISEQNSGTANYGYTF.

This clone has only a few counts. This specimen includes other DNA sequences encoding the same CDR3. The genes are TRBV29-1 and TRBJ1-1, with D perhaps TRBD1 (6 bases). The CDR3 covers 12 residues. Between the trimmed V and J ends, which lost 4 bases and 5 bases, there was a span of 11 bases. CDR1 is SQVTM, CDR2 ANQGSEA, per germline. Here the CDR3 DNA reads TGCAGCGTTGTAAGAGGGGGAACTGAAGCTTTCTTT. It translates to CSVVRGGTEAFF.

This chain links TRBV28 with TRBJ2-7; the D call may be TRBD1 or TRBD2 (5 bases each). The CDR3 covers 14 residues. In germline, CDR1 is MDHEN, CDR2 SYDVKM. Trimming left V 5 bases short and J 3 bases short, with 14 bases between. The DNA for the CDR3 is TGTGCCAGCAGTCCGGGGCAACCTTACTACGAGCAGTACTTC. Translating it yields CASSPGQPYYEQYF.

This rearrangement joins TRBV11-1 to TRBJ2-5; TRBD2 aligns across 13 bases. Germline CDR1 SGHAT, CDR2 FQDESV (reference sequence). The trim removed 4 bases at V and 5 bases at J, leaving 7 bases unmatched. The CDR3 length is 16 residues. The DNA for the CDR3 is TGTGCCAGCAGCTCCACTAGCGGGAGGGTGCGGGAGACCCAGTACTTC. Residues: CASSSTSGRVRETQYF.

The CDR3 loop reads CASSLPAGGVYEQYF. The CDR3 DNA reads as TGTGCCAGCAGTTTACCGGCAGGGGGGGTCTACGAGCAGTACTTC. The chain links TRBV28 to TRBJ2-7; D might be TRBD1 or TRBD2, each matching 7 bases. The germline gives CDR1 MDHEN, CDR2 SYDVKM. Trimming took off 2 bases at V and 3 bases at J, with 14 bases between the two ends. This CDR3 contains 15 residues.

The chain has TRBV28 and TRBJ2-5; 7 nucleotides line up with TRBD1. The end of the DNA fits TRBJ2-7 better, so the J call may be wrong. CDR1 MDHEN and CDR2 SYDVKM come from the germline V gene. This CDR3 contains 16 residues. CDR3 bases: TGTGCCAGCACCATAGGTAGTGGTCAGGGGGAATACGAGCAGTACTTC. Amino acids: CASTIGSGQGEYEQYF.

The chain joins TRBV28 to TRBJ1-2; D uncertain. This CDR3 contains 11 residues. The ends were cut back, 6 bases at V and 4 bases at J, with 6 bases in the middle. Germline assignment: CDR1 MDHEN and CDR2 SYDVKM. This CDR3 is CASSTTYGYTF. CDR3 nucleotides: TGTGCCAGCAGCACCACCTATGGCTACACCTTC.

V gene TRBV5-1 combines with J gene TRBJ2-3; 7 bases agree with TRBD2. From germline, CDR1 is SGHRS and CDR2 YFSETQ. V trimming: 5 bases; J trimming: 2 bases; junction bases outside the gene matches: 11. There are 16 residues in the CDR3. CDR3: CASRTLPLADTDTQYF. In DNA, the CDR3 is TGCGCCAGCAGAACACTTCCTCTAGCGGACACAGATACGCAGTATTTT.

The chain couples TRBV6-5 to TRBJ1-5, with TRBD1 matching 7 bases. Trimming at V came to 10 bases and at J to 0 bases, leaving 6 bases not matched to a gene. Germline CDR1 and CDR2: MNHEY and SVGAGI. This CDR3 contains 14 residues. CDR3 coding DNA: TGTGCCACCAGGGACAGCGCTAGCAATCAGCCCCAGCATTTT. Translation: CATRDSASNQPQHF.

The rearrangement joins TRBV25-1 to TRBJ1-2; tentatively, D is TRBD1 (6 bases). The CDR3 consists of 14 residues. V lost 4 bases to trimming and J lost 5 bases, with 14 bases between them. Germline loops: CDR1 MGHDK, CDR2 SYGVNS. Here the CDR3 reads CASSGARGRYGYTF. DNA for the CDR3: TGTGCCAGCAGTGGGGCCAGGGGTAGATATGGCTACACCTTC.

The CDR3 loop is CAWSEGARGNTIYF. The CDR3 DNA reads as TGTGCCTGGAGTGAGGGGGCAAGGGGAAACACCATATATTTT. V is TRBV30 and J is TRBJ1-3; 7 bases agree with TRBD1. The CDR3 has 14 amino acids. CDR1 and CDR2 (germline): GTSNPN, SVGIG (reference sequence). J gave up 4 bases and V 1 base, and 4 bases lay outside the gene matches.

For this clone: The sample holds other DNA sequences that translate to the same CDR3. The chain joins TRBV28 to TRBJ1-4, with D possibly TRBD1 on 5 matching bases. CDR3 length: 15 amino acids. The ends were cut back, 3 bases at V and 4 bases at J, with 12 bases in the middle. Looked up from germline, CDR1 is MDHEN and CDR2 is SYDVKM. As DNA, the CDR3 is TGTGCCAGCAGTTTGGTGGGGCAGGGTAATGAAAAACTGTTTTTT. It translates to CASSLVGQGNEKLFF.

The rearrangement joins TRBV7-8 to TRBJ2-1, with TRBD2 matching over 9 bases. Germline CDR1 and CDR2: SGHVS and FQNEAQ. This CDR3 region has 21 residues. V shed 1 base, J shed 0 bases, and the junction held 16 bases outside the gene matches. The CDR3 DNA reads TGTGCCAGCAGCTTAGGTCGACAGGCCAGGACTAGCGTCTCCTCCTACAATGAGCAGTTCTTC. It translates to CASSLGRQARTSVSSYNEQFF. The full variable domain, its missing parts supplied by reference TRBV7-8 and TRBJ2-1, is GAGVSQSPRYKVAKRGQDVALRCDPISGHVSLFWYQQALGQGPEFLTYFQNEAQLDKSGLPSDRFFAERPEGSVSTLKIQRTQQEDSAVYLCASSLGRQARTSVSSYNEQFFGPGTRLTVL.

The chain combines TRBV9 with TRBJ2-5, with D perhaps given as TRBD1 or TRBD2 (6 bases each). V lost 2 bases and J lost 7, with 15 bases in between. The CDR3 length is 14 residues. Germline V gene sequence: CDR1 SGDLS, CDR2 YYNGEE. CDR3 in DNA: TGTGCCAGCAGCGTTAGGGGGGAGGATGGGACCCAGTACTTC. Protein: CASSVRGEDGTQYF. Combining the CDR3 with reference TRBV9 and TRBJ2-5 gives the whole variable domain DSGVTQTPKHLITATGQRVTLRCSPRSGDLSVYWYQQSLDQGLQFLIQYYNGEERAKGNILERFSAQQFPDLHSELNLSSLELGDSALYFCASSVRGEDGTQYFGPGTRLLVL.